Included here is one T cell receptor beta chain sequence, with context. Its target is not known. The data were obtained in a study of shared clonotypes between healthy human individuals. Study summary: CD4 naive and memory got three plates each, CD8 naive two, CD8 memory one.

This CDR3 has 12 residues. Trimming took off 6 bases at V and 3 bases at J, with 9 bases between the two ends. Looked up from germline, CDR1 is SGHTA and CDR2 is FQGNSA. Broader study findings: Rarefaction analysis demonstrated incomplete sorted-subset sequencing notwithstanding large depth. Sampling was confined to blood; repertoires within tissues likely differ.

Here immunoSEQ multiplex PCR was the method, and the copy in TCRdb shows in-frame clones only, minus some. The sample comprises nearly 1 million clones, over 75% of which are singletons, and approximately 1.5% rests with the top ten. The TCR originated in a man aged 18 to 35 in good health. Sequencing used memory CD4+ T cells sorted from blood. Subset: CD45RA-negative fraction. This chain uses TRBV7-2 with TRBJ2-7; D possibly corresponds to TRBD1 (5 bases). As DNA, the CDR3 is TGTGCCAGCAGTCCAGGGTACTACGAGCAGTACTTC. The encoded protein is CASSPGYYEQYF.